This TCR beta chain stems from a study of T cells in Graves' hyperthyroidism and ophthalmopathy. Study context: At the time of initial diagnosis and before any treatment, peripheral blood was collected. Findings of the study overall: Peripheral blood also featured most of the thyroid clonotypes expanded above 0.001.

When ophthalmopathy did not progress within 18 months, Graves' hyperthyroidism was considered stable. This clonotype showed up many times. Its target is not known. Trimming left V 3 bases short and J 5 bases short, with 25 bases between. Germline V gene lookup returns CDR1 GTSNPN and CDR2 SVGIG (reference sequence). CDR3 length: 17 amino acids. Amplification of TCR beta CDR3 regions used RNA as the template. The HTBI primer set drove a first-round RT-PCR of the TCR CDR3. TCRdb ran MiXCR on the multiplex PCR reads and lists one entry per CDR3 protein. There are about 740,000 distinct CDR3 sequences in the sample; about 14% occur only once, and roughly a tenth lies in the top ten.

Sequencing was performed on blood. J is TRBJ2-5 and V is TRBV30, with D possibly TRBD2 on 6 matching bases. The sequence came from a woman aged 18-29 years with Graves' hyperthyroidism. CDR3 amino acids: CAWSIDRWGDRGETQYF. CDR3 bases: TGTGCCTGGAGCATCGACCGGTGGGGGGACCGAGGGGAGACCCAGTACTTC.